This TCR beta chain was observed in a study of T cells after posttransplantation cyclophosphamide. Clones were sequenced by immunoSEQ multiplex PCR, and TCRdb holds only the in-frame ones, with some missing. The sample records roughly 10,000 clones, approximately 95% being singletons. With regard to this clone: Its target is not known.

The V segment lost 1 base and the J segment 4 bases; nucleotides outside the gene matches: 5. The CDR3 is made up of 17 amino acids. Germline V gene sequence: CDR1 SGHTA, CDR2 FQGTGA. Peripheral blood was collected from the related graft donor on the marrow donation day. Findings and caveats of the study: After PTCy, TRB diversity resembled that of CNI/methotrexate controls.

The origin of this receptor is a man younger than 45 in good health and a related stem cell transplant donor. The sequenced sample was naive CD8+ T cells sorted from PBMCs. The chain employs TRBV7-3 and TRBJ2-3, with 13 bases aligning to TRBD2. The CDR3 is CASSLIRLAGGADTQYF. In DNA form, the CDR3 reads TGTGCCAGCAGCTTAATTAGACTAGCGGGGGGCGCAGATACGCAGTATTTT.